This is a list of T cell receptor beta chains from one sample in a study of blood T cell repertoires in COVID-19. Some clones are missing from TCRdb's copy, which holds only in-frame ones; the method was immunoSEQ multiplex PCR. The table has a few hundred thousand clones, less than 85% seen once. Sequencing input: peripheral blood. The receptors originated from a woman under 30 with acute or convalescent COVID-19. CDR3s include the opening cysteine and the closing phenylalanine or tryptophan. A D gene is named only where the DNA matches it firmly. Some rows mark clone size as missing; the rest say once, few, many or name a class of expanded clone.

TRBJ1-6,NA,TRBV19,NA,TGTGCCAGTAGTATACGCAGGGAAGGTTCACCCCTCCACTTT,CASSIRREGSPLHF
TRBJ2-7,once,TRBV7-9,NA,TGTGCCAGCAGCTTAGCCCCTCAAGGGCGGGCTACCTACGAGCAGTACTTC,CASSLAPQGRATYEQYF
TRBJ2-7,once,TRBV6-5,TRBD2,TGTGCCAGCATACCTAGCGGGTTGTACGAGCAGTACTTC,CASIPSGLYEQYF
TRBJ2-1,few,TRBV7-9,TRBD2,TGTGCCAGCAGCCCTGGGACTAGCGGGAGAATCGATGAGCAGTTCTTC,CASSPGTSGRIDEQFF
TRBJ2-7,NA,TRBV6-2/TRBV6-3,NA,TGTGCCAGCAGTTACCCCCGGGGTTTTTCCTACGAGCAGTACTTC,CASSYPRGFSYEQYF
TRBJ2-1,NA,TRBV19,NA,TGTGCCAGTAGTATTGCCTCTAGCAGAAATGAGCAGTTCTTC,CASSIASSRNEQFF
TRBJ2-5,NA,TRBV30,TRBD2,TGTGCCTGGACTAGCGGCCAAGAGACCCAGTACTTC,CAWTSGQETQYF
TRBJ1-2,NA,TRBV4-3,NA,TGCGCCAGCAGCCAAGGGACAGACTACTATGGCTACACCTTC,CASSQGTDYYGYTF
TRBJ2-7,NA,TRBV2,TRBD1,TGTGCCAGCAGTGTTCTCCCAATATACACAGGGGCGTACGAGCAGTACTTC,CASSVLPIYTGAYEQYF
TRBJ2-3,NA,TRBV4-1,NA,TGCGCCAGCAGCCCGATTGACAGGAACACAGATACGCAGTATTTT,CASSPIDRNTDTQYF
TRBJ2-3,few,TRBV7-2,TRBD2,TGTGCCAGCAGCATTTCCCAGCGGGAAGATACGCAGTATTTT,CASSISQREDTQYF
TRBJ2-1,NA,TRBV27,TRBD1,TGTGCCACCCAGGGGGCAGGGAGATACAATGAGCAGTTCTTC,CATQGAGRYNEQFF
TRBJ2-2,NA,TRBV7-6,TRBD2,TGTGCCAGCAGCTTAGGGGCTAGCGGGAACACCGGGGAGCTGTTTTTT,CASSLGASGNTGELFF
TRBJ2-2,NA,TRBV6-2/TRBV6-3,NA,TGTGCCAGCAGTTACTCAAGGGGGAGGGCCTCTCCGGACACCGGGGAGCTGTTTTTT,CASSYSRGRASPDTGELFF
TRBJ2-7,NA,TRBV5-1,TRBD2,TGCGCCAGCAGCTCAAACCCGACTAGCGGGAGTTACGAGCAGTACTTC,CASSSNPTSGSYEQYF
TRBJ1-4,NA,TRBV6-5,TRBD1,TGTGCCAGCACAAAAGGAACAGGGGGTTCGGAAAAACTGTTTTTT,CASTKGTGGSEKLFF
TRBJ2-3,NA,TRBV27,TRBD2,TGTGCCAGCAGTTTTAGCGGGAGGGCCTTCTCAGATACGCAGTATTTT,CASSFSGRAFSDTQYF
TRBJ1-1,NA,TRBV27,NA,TGTGCCAGCAGTTTTTCAGGAAGGAGGACTGAAGCTTTCTTT,CASSFSGRRTEAFF
TRBJ2-3,NA,TRBV3-1/TRBV3-2,NA,TGTGCCAGCAGTTTAGGGACAGGGTTTGGGGCTAGCGGGAGAGATACGCAGTATTTT,CASSLGTGFGASGRDTQYF
TRBJ1-2,NA,TRBV11-2,TRBD1,TGTGCCAGCAGCTTGGACAGGGTGGACTATGGCTACACCTTC,CASSLDRVDYGYTF
TRBJ1-1,NA,TRBV30,NA,TGTGCCTGGAGAGTGTATTCGGTGCGCGACACTGAAGCTTTCTTT,CAWRVYSVRDTEAFF
TRBJ2-2,NA,TRBV6-5,TRBD1,TGTGCCAGCACCACCGGGACAGTCAACACCGGGGAGCTGTTTTTT,CASTTGTVNTGELFF
TRBJ2-7,NA,TRBV28,TRBD2,TGTGCCAGCAGTTTCGAAGGAGGCGGGAGGTGGGAGCAGTACTTC,CASSFEGGGRWEQYF
TRBJ2-1,NA,TRBV4-3,NA,TGCGCCAGCAGCCAAATAGCTGATAGCTACAATGAGCAGTTCTTC,CASSQIADSYNEQFF
TRBJ1-6,NA,TRBV2,NA,TGTGCCAGCAGTATGGACAGCTCCTATAATTCACCCCTCCACTTT,CASSMDSSYNSPLHF
TRBJ2-5,NA,TRBV7-7,NA,TGTGCTAGCAGTTTCGGACAACAAGAGACCCAGTACTTC,CASSFGQQETQYF
TRBJ1-5,NA,TRBV19,NA,TGTGCCAGTATGGGGCAGGGGAACCTGTGGGAGCCCCAGCATTTT,CASMGQGNLWEPQHF
TRBJ2-7,NA,TRBV29-1,TRBD2,TGCAGCGTCGGAGCGGGAGAACCCTACGAGCAGTACTTC,CSVGAGEPYEQYF
TRBJ1-1,NA,TRBV2,NA,TGTGCCAGCACCGGACTAGGGGGTACTGAAGCTTTCTTT,CASTGLGGTEAFF
TRBJ1-1,NA,TRBV7-9,TRBD1,TGTGCCAGCAGCCCGGGACAGGGGATGGCTGAAGCTTTCTTT,CASSPGQGMAEAFF
TRBJ1-5,NA,TRBV18,NA,TGTGCCAGCTCACCCACGGACACTTATCAGCCCCAGCATTTT,CASSPTDTYQPQHF
TRBJ2-6,NA,TRBV29-1,NA,TGCAGCGCAGACATACAGGGTACTGGGGCCAACGTCCTGACTTTC,CSADIQGTGANVLTF
TRBJ2-7,NA,TRBV10-2,TRBD2,TGCGCCAGCACCTATGGACTAGAAGCCCACGAGCAGTACTTC,CASTYGLEAHEQYF
TRBJ1-2,few,TRBV18,NA,TGTGCCAGCTCACTATCCGAGGTCGACTATGGCTACACCTTC,CASSLSEVDYGYTF
TRBJ2-2,once,TRBV6-6,TRBD1,TGTGCCAGCAGTTACTCGACAGGGTTGAGCACCGGGGAGCTGTTTTTT,CASSYSTGLSTGELFF
TRBJ1-5,NA,TRBV19,NA,TGTGCCAGTGGTGATAGTCAGGGCTTCCAGCCCCAGCATTTT,CASGDSQGFQPQHF
TRBJ2-1,NA,TRBV13,TRBD2,TGTGCCAGCAGCCTACCTAGCGGGATCCCCTTAACTTACAATGAGCAGTTCTTC,CASSLPSGIPLTYNEQFF
TRBJ2-1,once,TRBV29-1,NA,TGCAGCGCTGCTAACAGGGTACTCTACAATGAGCAGTTCTTC,CSAANRVLYNEQFF
TRBJ2-7,NA,TRBV6-6,TRBD2,TGTGCCAGCAGCCGGGACTACCAATCGACCTACGAGCAGTACTTC,CASSRDYQSTYEQYF
TRBJ1-5,NA,TRBV7-2,NA,TGTGCCAGCAGCTTCGGAACAGGGAATCAGCCCCAGCATTTT,CASSFGTGNQPQHF
TRBJ2-1,NA,TRBV19,NA,TGTGCCAGTAGTCCTAGCTTCGGTGAGCAGTTCTTC,CASSPSFGEQFF
TRBJ2-7,NA,TRBV7-9,TRBD1,TGTGCCAGCAGCTCCTCGGACAGGGGATCCTACGAGCAGTACTTC,CASSSSDRGSYEQYF
TRBJ2-7,NA,TRBV5-1,TRBD2,TGCGCCAGCAGCTATGGGACTAGCGGGATAGGGGACGAGCAGTACTTC,CASSYGTSGIGDEQYF
TRBJ2-5,NA,TRBV7-2,TRBD2,TGTGCCACCGGCCGGCTAGCGGGACCTCAAGAGACCCAGTACTTC,CATGRLAGPQETQYF
TRBJ1-1,NA,TRBV18,TRBD1,TGTGCCAGCTCACCACTCTACACAGGGGGGAATGAAGCTTTCTTT,CASSPLYTGGNEAFF
TRBJ2-7,few,TRBV10-2,NA,TGCGCCAGCAGTGATATCAGGGGTTACGACGAGCAGTACTTC,CASSDIRGYDEQYF
TRBJ2-1,NA,TRBV7-6,NA,TGTGCCAGCAGCTTAGCGGGGACTCAAAACAATGAGCAGTTCTTC,CASSLAGTQNNEQFF
TRBJ1-2,NA,TRBV6-5,NA,TGTGCCAGCAGTTTACAGGCCGGGAGTACCTATGGCTACACCTTC,CASSLQAGSTYGYTF
TRBJ2-1,NA,TRBV28,TRBD2,TGTGCCAGCAGTTTCGGGTGGGCTAGCGGCCTTGCGCCGTCAAATGAGCAGTTCTTC,CASSFGWASGLAPSNEQFF
TRBJ1-2,many,TRBV11-2,NA,TGTGCCAGCAGCGTAGATCGGGTGGGCTACACCTTC,CASSVDRVGYTF
TRBJ2-1,once,TRBV18,NA,TGTGCCAGCTCACCGGGGCTCTCAGGGGTTACCCTCTACAATGAGCAGTTCTTC,CASSPGLSGVTLYNEQFF
TRBJ2-1,NA,TRBV14,NA,TGTGCCAGCAGCCAAAGGGTAACGGGACTCGGATACAATGAGCAGTTCTTC,CASSQRVTGLGYNEQFF
TRBJ1-4,NA,TRBV7-9,NA,TGTGCCAGCAGCTTAGACGGTGAAAAACTGTTTTTT,CASSLDGEKLFF
TRBJ2-7,NA,TRBV11-2,TRBD2,TGTGCCAGTGGGGCTGCGGGAGTCCTCGGCGAGCAGTACTTC,CASGAAGVLGEQYF
TRBJ1-5,NA,TRBV12-3/TRBV12-4,TRBD1,TGTGCCAGATCCGGACAGGGCTATCAGCCCCAGCATTTT,CARSGQGYQPQHF
TRBJ2-7,NA,TRBV18,TRBD1,TGTGCCAGCTCACCATACCGACAGGGCGACTACTACGAGCAGTACTTC,CASSPYRQGDYYEQYF